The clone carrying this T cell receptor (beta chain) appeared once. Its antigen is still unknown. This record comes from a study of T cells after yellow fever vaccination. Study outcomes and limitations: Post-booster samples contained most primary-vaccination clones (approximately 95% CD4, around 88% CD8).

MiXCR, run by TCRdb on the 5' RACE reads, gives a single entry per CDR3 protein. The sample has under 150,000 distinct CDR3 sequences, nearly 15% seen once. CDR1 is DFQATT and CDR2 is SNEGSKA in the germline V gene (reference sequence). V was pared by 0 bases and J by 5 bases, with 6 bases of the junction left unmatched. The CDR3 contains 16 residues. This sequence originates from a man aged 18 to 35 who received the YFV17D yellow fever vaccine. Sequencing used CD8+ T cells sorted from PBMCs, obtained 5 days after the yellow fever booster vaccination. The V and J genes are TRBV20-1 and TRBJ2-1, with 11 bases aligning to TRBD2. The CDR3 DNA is TGCAGTGCTAGAGATCTAACTAGCGGGGGCGACAATGAGCAGTTCTTC. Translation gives CSARDLTSGGDNEQFF.